The 9 T cell receptor beta chains reported below all come from one sample, sequenced in a study of control samples from healthy donors and cancer patients. Clones were read by immunoSEQ multiplex PCR, and TCRdb kept only the in-frame ones, dropping some. The top ten hold around 10% of the sample, which has 110,000 to 150,000 clones, roughly nine tenths seen once. The material sequenced was blood. These receptors were taken from a woman aged 25 to 45 in good health.

This chain uses TRBV3-1 (or the pseudogene TRBV3-2) with TRBJ1-1; 8 nucleotides agree with TRBD1. There are 17 residues in the CDR3. J was trimmed by 5 bases and V by 0 bases; bases with no gene match: 11. In germline, CDR1 is LGHDT, CDR2 YNNKEL (reference sequence). CDR3 coding DNA: TGTGCCAGCAGCCAAGAGGTGACAGGGGTCGGGGGAACTGAAGCTTTCTTT. Protein sequence: CASSQEVTGVGGTEAFF.

This clone appeared a few times. J is TRBJ2-1 and V is TRBV9, with 15 bases fitting TRBD2. The CDR3 is 16 amino acids. The J segment lost 8 bases and the V segment lost 7 bases, leaving 10 bases of the junction unmatched. Looked up from germline, CDR1 is SGDLS and CDR2 is YYNGEE. CDR3 amino acids: CASERTSGRAAHEQFF. The CDR3, as DNA: TGTGCCAGCGAAAGGACTAGCGGGAGGGCCGCCCATGAGCAGTTCTTC.

The chain has TRBV30 and TRBJ1-1, with D unresolved. The germline V and J ends were trimmed by 0 bases and 4 bases, with 12 bases remaining between them. Germline CDR1 GTSNPN, CDR2 SVGIG (reference sequence). There are 14 residues in the CDR3. The CDR3 is CAWSVGWVGTEAFF. The CDR3, as DNA: TGTGCCTGGAGTGTAGGGTGGGTTGGCACTGAAGCTTTCTTT. Complete variable domain (other parts from reference TRBV30 and TRBJ1-1): SQTIHQWPATLVQPVGSPLSLECTVEGTSNPNLYWYRQAAGRGLQLLFYSVGIGQISSEVPQNLSASRPQDRQFILSSKKLLLSDSGFYLCAWSVGWVGTEAFFGQGTRLTVV.

This clone turned up a few times. The CDR3 nucleotides are TGTGCCAGCAGCTTAGTGGCTAGCGGGAGGGCCGAGACCCAGTACTTC. Residues: CASSLVASGRAETQYF. This rearrangement joins TRBV11-2 to TRBJ2-5, with 12 nucleotides matching TRBD2. V was pared by 1 base and J by 5 bases, with 5 bases of the junction left unmatched. The germline CDR1 and CDR2 sequences are SGHAT and FQNNGV. The CDR3 covers 16 residues.

The chain employs TRBV27 and TRBJ2-1, with a possible D match to TRBD1 (5 bases). This CDR3 region has 13 residues. Germline V lookup: CDR1 MNHEY, CDR2 SMNVEV (reference sequence). V was pared by 2 bases and J by 3 bases, with 5 bases between. The CDR3 here is CASSLDSYNEQFF. For the CDR3, the DNA is TGTGCCAGCAGTTTAGACAGCTACAATGAGCAGTTCTTC.

This chain joins TRBV7-3 and TRBJ2-2; 11 bases line up with TRBD2. Germline V CDR1 and CDR2: SGHTA, FQGTGA. The CDR3 length is 16 residues. V was clipped by 7 bases and J by 1 base; unmatched bases: 5. CDR3 DNA: TGTGCCAGCACTATAGCGGGAGGGATGAACACCGGGGAGCTGTTTTTT. Translated, it gives CASTIAGGMNTGELFF. Variable domain in full (rest from reference TRBV7-3 and TRBJ2-2): GAGVSQTPSNKVTEKGKYVELRCDPISGHTALYWYRQSLGQGPEFLIYFQGTGAADDSGLPNDRFFAVRPEGSVSTLKIQRTERGDSAVYLCASTIAGGMNTGELFFGEGSRLTVL.

The rearrangement links TRBV3-1 (or the pseudogene TRBV3-2) to TRBJ1-1, with D unclear. Trimming removed 2 bases at V and 1 base at J, with 5 bases between. The V gene's germline CDR1 is LGHDT and CDR2 YNNKEL (reference sequence). The CDR3 is 13 residues long. The CDR3 DNA reads TGTGCCAGCAGCCAACTAACGAACACTGAAGCTTTCTTT. Protein sequence: CASSQLTNTEAFF.

This clone has a single count. CDR3 DNA sequence: TGTGCCCCCCCCGCTTGGTGGGGAGGGACTGAAGCTTTCTTT. Translation gives CAPPAWWGGTEAFF. V and J are TRBV7-9 and TRBJ1-1; D is unclear. V lost 11 bases and J lost 5, with 21 bases in between. Per the germline V gene, CDR1 is SEHNR and CDR2 is FQNEAQ (reference sequence). This CDR3 has 14 residues.

The V and J genes are TRBV3-1 (or the pseudogene TRBV3-2) and TRBJ1-2; D is perhaps TRBD1 (5 bases). This CDR3 spans 16 amino acids. Trimming shortened V by 4 bases and J by 3 bases, and 18 bases separated the two germline ends. Germline loops: CDR1 LGHDT, CDR2 YNNKEL (reference sequence). CDR3 DNA sequence: TGTGCCAGCAGCCCTTCGTCTGGGGGAGGTTACTATGGCTACACCTTC. It yields the protein CASSPSSGGGYYGYTF.